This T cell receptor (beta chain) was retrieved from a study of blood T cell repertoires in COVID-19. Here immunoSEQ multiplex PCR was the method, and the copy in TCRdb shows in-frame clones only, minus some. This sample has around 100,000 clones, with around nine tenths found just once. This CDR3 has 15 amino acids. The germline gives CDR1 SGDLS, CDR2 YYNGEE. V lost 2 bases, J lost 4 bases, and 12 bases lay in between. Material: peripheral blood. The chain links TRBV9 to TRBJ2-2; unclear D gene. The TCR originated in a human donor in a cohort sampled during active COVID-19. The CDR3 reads CASSVNSAGTGELFF. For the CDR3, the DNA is TGTGCCAGCAGCGTTAACAGTGCTGGCACCGGGGAGCTGTTTTTT.